A selection of T cell receptor beta chains follows, all from one sample in a study of cytotoxic CD8 clonotypes in ibrutinib-treated CLL. Repertoires were generated with immunoSEQ multiplex PCR, while TCRdb's copy carries only in-frame clones and drops some. Among roughly 4,200 clones, 65% to 90% were seen once, and the ten largest hold roughly a fifth. Material: PBMCs, obtained before ibrutinib treatment. These receptors were collected from a human donor with chronic lymphocytic leukemia. CDR3s include the opening cysteine and the closing phenylalanine or tryptophan. Fields, in order: D gene, clone size, V gene, J gene, CDR3 DNA, CDR3 protein. D genes are given only for firm matches. The size entry is marked missing in some rows and otherwise reads once, few, many or a size class.

TRBD1,NA,TRBV7-8,TRBJ1-6,TGTGCCAGCAGCCCCAGGGGGACTGAATCACCCCTCCACTTT,CASSPRGTESPLHF
NA,once,TRBV27,TRBJ2-6,TGTGCCAGCAGTTTAATGAGCTCTGGGGCCAACGTCCTGACTTTC,CASSLMSSGANVLTF
TRBD2,NA,TRBV5-1,TRBJ2-5,TGCGCCAGCAGCTTGGCTAGCGGGAGGGAGACCCAGTACTTC,CASSLASGRETQYF
TRBD1,NA,TRBV14,TRBJ1-2,TGTGCCAGCAGCCCAGGGGGCGCCTACACCTTC,CASSPGGAYTF
TRBD1,NA,TRBV19,TRBJ2-1,TGTGCCAGTAGTAGGTCAGGGGGCTCTTGGAATGAGCAGTTCTTC,CASSRSGGSWNEQFF
TRBD1,NA,TRBV23-1,TRBJ2-7,TGCGCCAGCAGTCAAACCCCCCGGACAGGGGGCTACGAGCAGTACTTC,CASSQTPRTGGYEQYF
TRBD2,once,TRBV7-7,TRBJ2-5,TGTGCTAGCAGCTTAGGACTAGCGGGAGGAGAGACCCAGTACTTC,CASSLGLAGGETQYF
NA,NA,TRBV28,TRBJ2-6,TGTGCCAGCAGTTTTATCCCGGTCTCGCGGCCTCACGCTGGCGGGGCCAACGTCCTGACTTTC,CASSFIPVSRPHAGGANVLTF
NA,NA,TRBV28,TRBJ2-5,TGTGCCAGCAGTTTTAGACTCACTAGGGGGGAGACCCAGTACTTC,CASSFRLTRGETQYF
TRBD1,NA,TRBV27,TRBJ1-2,TGTGCCAGCAGAGCAACCGGGACAGGGGGCGGTGGCTACACCTTC,CASRATGTGGGGYTF
NA,NA,TRBV19,TRBJ2-7,TGTGCCAGTAGTCAGCACAGCCGCTCCTACGAGCAGTACTTC,CASSQHSRSYEQYF
TRBD2,NA,TRBV10-1,TRBJ2-7,TGCGCCAGCAGTAGGGGTCCTAGCGGCTCCTACGAGCAGTACTTC,CASSRGPSGSYEQYF
NA,NA,TRBV21-1,TRBJ2-1,TGTGCCAGGGGACTAGCGGGAGCTAATGAGCAGTTCTTC,CARGLAGANEQFF
NA,NA,TRBV5-5,TRBJ2-1,TGTGCCAGCAGCGCACAGGGCCAAGCGGGCCCTTTCTATGAGCAGTTCTTC,CASSAQGQAGPFYEQFF
NA,NA,TRBV5-1,TRBJ2-1,TGCGCCAGCAGGGGCGTGGGGGACTCCTACAATGAGCAGTTCTTC,CASRGVGDSYNEQFF
NA,few,TRBV11-2,TRBJ2-7,TGTGCCAGCAGCTTAGACAGGGCCTACGAGCAGTACTTC,CASSLDRAYEQYF
TRBD2,NA,TRBV5-5,TRBJ2-7,TGTGCCAGCAGCTTTCGGGGGGAGGTTTCCTACGAGCAGTACTTC,CASSFRGEVSYEQYF
NA,NA,TRBV7-3,TRBJ2-1,TGTGCCAGCAGCCTAATTAGGGAAAATGAGCAGTTCTTC,CASSLIRENEQFF
TRBD1,NA,TRBV29-1,TRBJ1-3,TGCAGCGTTGAAGGAAGCAACAGGGGGCCCTCTGGAAACACCATATATTTT,CSVEGSNRGPSGNTIYF
NA,NA,TRBV27,TRBJ1-5,TGTGCCAGCAGTTTGGGAGGGATCAATCAGCCCCAGCATTTT,CASSLGGINQPQHF
TRBD1,NA,TRBV5-6,TRBJ1-3,TGTGCCAGCAGCTTGGGCCAGGGGGATGCTGGAAACACCATATATTTT,CASSLGQGDAGNTIYF
TRBD2,NA,TRBV18,TRBJ2-5,TGTGCCAGCTCGAAGACTAGCGGGAGTCAAGAGACCCAGTACTTC,CASSKTSGSQETQYF
TRBD2,NA,TRBV5-1,TRBJ2-5,TGCGCCAGCAGCTTGGGTAGCGGGCCCAAGTACTTC,CASSLGSGPKYF
NA,NA,TRBV19,TRBJ2-6,TGTGCCAGTAGTGCCTTACAGGGTACCACCCTCGTGCCTTTTGGGGCCAACGTCCTGACTTTC,CASSALQGTTLVPFGANVLTF
TRBD1,NA,TRBV4-1,TRBJ1-2,TGCGCCAGCAGCAAAGGACAGGGGGGCAACTATGGCTACACCTTC,CASSKGQGGNYGYTF
NA,NA,TRBV5-1,TRBJ1-3,TGCGCCAGCAGCAATGGGGAACACTCTGGAAACACCATATATTTT,CASSNGEHSGNTIYF
TRBD1,NA,TRBV19,TRBJ1-2,TGTGCCAGTATGAGACAGGGTACTATCTATGGCTACACCTTC,CASMRQGTIYGYTF
TRBD1,NA,TRBV14,TRBJ2-2,TGTGCCAGCAGGCGACAGGGCACCGGGGAGCTGTTTTTT,CASRRQGTGELFF
TRBD2,NA,TRBV25-1,TRBJ2-2,TGTGCCACCGGACTAGCGGGGACCGGGGAGCTGTTTTTT,CATGLAGTGELFF
TRBD2,NA,TRBV7-6,TRBJ2-3,TGTGCCAGCTCCCCTGGGGGGGAGACAGATACGCAGTATTTT,CASSPGGETDTQYF
TRBD1,once,TRBV28,TRBJ1-2,TGTGCCAGCAGTCGGACAGGGATTAACTATGGCTACACCTTC,CASSRTGINYGYTF
NA,NA,TRBV10-3,TRBJ2-1,TGTGCCATCAGGGCCGGCCTAGGCCAAGACAATGAGCAGTTCTTC,CAIRAGLGQDNEQFF
NA,NA,TRBV5-8,TRBJ2-7,TGTGCCAGCAGCATCCACAGGGTCAAGGCCTACGAGCAGTACTTC,CASSIHRVKAYEQYF
NA,NA,TRBV11-2,TRBJ2-3,TGTGCCAGCAGTCTCGACCAAGGGTGGGATACGCAGTATTTT,CASSLDQGWDTQYF
NA,NA,TRBV19,TRBJ1-3,TGTGCCAGTAGTAAAGTTCCTGGAAACACCATATATTTT,CASSKVPGNTIYF
NA,NA,TRBV10-1,TRBJ2-1,TGCGCCAGCAGTGCCGCGACTGGGATAAATGAGCAGTTCTTC,CASSAATGINEQFF
TRBD1,NA,TRBV5-4,TRBJ1-4,TGTGCCAGCAGCCCCCGGGTGGGCCCGGGACAGGGGGATGAAAAACTGTTTTTT,CASSPRVGPGQGDEKLFF
NA,NA,TRBV18,TRBJ2-1,TGTGCCAGCTCACCAGGTTGGGACCATGAGCAGTTCTTC,CASSPGWDHEQFF
NA,NA,TRBV12-5,TRBJ1-1,TGTGCTAGTGGTCAGGGGAGCACTGAAGCTTTCTTT,CASGQGSTEAFF
TRBD1,few,TRBV5-1,TRBJ2-5,TGCGCCAGCAGCTTTGGGACAGGAGAGACCCAGTACTTC,CASSFGTGETQYF
TRBD1,NA,TRBV30,TRBJ1-1,TGTGCCTGGAGTGTTACAGGGGGTGCGGCTTTCTTT,CAWSVTGGAAFF
NA,NA,TRBV6-5,TRBJ2-2,TGTGCCAGCATGGTTAGCGGCGCCACCGGGGAGCTGTTTTTT,CASMVSGATGELFF
TRBD2,NA,TRBV4-1,TRBJ2-1,TGCGCCAGCAGCCAAGTGCGAGCGGGAGGGGACAATGAGCAGTTCTTC,CASSQVRAGGDNEQFF
TRBD1,NA,TRBV19,TRBJ2-1,TGTGCCAGTAGTATCCAGGGACAGGGGAGATACAATGAGCAGTTCTTC,CASSIQGQGRYNEQFF
NA,NA,TRBV7-9,TRBJ1-2,TGTGCCAGCAGCTTAGAAAGGCCAGGGACGGGCGGCTACACCTTC,CASSLERPGTGGYTF
NA,NA,TRBV5-4,TRBJ2-2,TGTGCCAGCAGCTTGGGGACTTCCGATGCCGGGGAGCTGTTTTTT,CASSLGTSDAGELFF
NA,NA,TRBV29-1,TRBJ2-1,TGCAGCGTTGAAGAGTTCAATGAGCAGTTCTTC,CSVEEFNEQFF
NA,NA,TRBV19,TRBJ1-2,TGTGCCAGCTTAGGGGCAGGGCCTGGTGGCTACACCTTC,CASLGAGPGGYTF